One TCR beta chain is described in this entry. The sample originates from a study of CD8 T cells in Susac syndrome. Negative isolation was applied to CD8+ and CD4+ T cells, and FACS enrichment was applied to TEMRA cells. After extraction with the RNeasy kit, about 0.45 to 1 ug of the RNA was reverse transcribed using random hexamers. TCRdb independently ran MiXCR on the immunoSEQ multiplex PCR reads; one entry per CDR3 protein. The repertoire consists of fewer than 200,000 distinct CDR3 sequences, with 85% to 95% occurring once and the leading ten covering less than 0.2%. Trimming cost V 5 bases and J 3 bases, with 11 bases left between them. This CDR3 is built from 13 residues. Germline V lookup: CDR1 DFQATT, CDR2 SNEGSKA (reference sequence).

Sequenced: CD8+ T cells from PBMCs. The receptor comes from a human donor with multiple sclerosis. The chain joins TRBV20-1 to TRBJ1-5; TRBD1 might be the D (6 bases). The CDR3 sequence: CSAGGQNNQPQHF. The CDR3 DNA reads as TGCAGTGCTGGCGGACAGAACAATCAGCCCCAGCATTTT.